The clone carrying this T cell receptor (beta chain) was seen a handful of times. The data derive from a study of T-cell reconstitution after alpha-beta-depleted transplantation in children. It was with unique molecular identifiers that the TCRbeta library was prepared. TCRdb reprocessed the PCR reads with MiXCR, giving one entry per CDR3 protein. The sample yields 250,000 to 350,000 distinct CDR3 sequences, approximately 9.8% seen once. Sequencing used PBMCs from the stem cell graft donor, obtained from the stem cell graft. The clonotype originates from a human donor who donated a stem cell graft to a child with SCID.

The DNA of the CDR3 is TGTGCCAGCAGCCCAAGTTTGGTTGCCTACGAGCAGTACTTC. Translated: CASSPSLVAYEQYF. The chain employs TRBV9 and TRBJ2-7; no clear D. Trimming pared 4 bases from V and 2 bases from J, leaving 13 bases between. The CDR3 spans 14 residues. Per germline, CDR1 SGDLS and CDR2 YYNGEE.